This T cell receptor (beta chain) was observed in a study of cytomegalovirus exposure and HLA in healthy donors. This clone was seen more than once but under ten times. This CDR3 region has 14 residues. The germline V gene encodes CDR1 LNHNV and CDR2 YYDKDF (reference sequence). V was cut by 1 base and J by 9 bases, with 14 bases left in between. The PCR ran on 60 Vbeta and 13 Jbeta primers. Clones were sequenced by immunoSEQ multiplex PCR, and TCRdb holds only the in-frame ones, with some missing. The table shows 150,000 to 200,000 clones, with roughly four fifths occurring only once. Sequencing was carried out using PBMCs. The origin of this receptor is a woman between 18 and 29 years old in good health and CMV-seropositive. J is TRBJ2-3 and V is TRBV15; a weak D match, TRBD2 (7 bases). The CDR3 protein is CATSRAAGAGTQYF. The CDR3 bases are TGTGCCACCAGCAGAGCTGCGGGGGCAGGGACGCAGTATTTT.